A single TCR beta chain is shown here with its context. What it binds is unknown. The protocol was immunoSEQ multiplex PCR, while the TCRdb copy is restricted to in-frame clones and leaves out a portion. The sample lists 1,500 to 2,000 clones, roughly 13% occurring once. This sample was included in a study of tumour-infiltrating T cells in Burkitt lymphoma. Study context: This cohort included all epidemiological subtypes of Burkitt lymphoma. Productive clonality predicted overall and progression-free survival. Overall study results and limits: Several public clonotypes were shared across many Burkitt lymphoma patients.

Germline CDR1 is SQVTM and CDR2 is ANQGSEA. Trimming removed 7 bases at V and 3 bases at J, with 18 bases between. There are 14 residues in the CDR3. The receptor was derived from a human donor with Burkitt lymphoma. The chain carries TRBV29-1 and TRBJ1-1, with a possible D match to TRBD1 (6 bases). The sequenced sample consisted of tumor tissue. CDR3 nucleotide sequence: TGCAGCGCCGAGGGAGGGGGGAGGGACACTGAAGCTTTCTTT. Translating it yields CSAEGGGRDTEAFF.